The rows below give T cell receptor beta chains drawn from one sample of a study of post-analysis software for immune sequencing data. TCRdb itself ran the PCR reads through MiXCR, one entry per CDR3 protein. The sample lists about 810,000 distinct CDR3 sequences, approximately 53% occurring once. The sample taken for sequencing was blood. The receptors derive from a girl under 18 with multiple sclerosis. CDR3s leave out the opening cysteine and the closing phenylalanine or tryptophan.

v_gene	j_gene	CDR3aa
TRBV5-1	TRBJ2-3	ASSLGHSYTDTQY
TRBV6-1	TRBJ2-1	ASTIWGSGGNEQF
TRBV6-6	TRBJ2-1	ASSPRTPGPYNEQF
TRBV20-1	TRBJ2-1	SCNRLGAGHNEQF
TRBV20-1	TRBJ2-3	SAMGLAGGSDTQY
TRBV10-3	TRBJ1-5	AISDRGRPQH
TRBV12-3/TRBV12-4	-	ASTSRGGFRETQY
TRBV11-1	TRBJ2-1	ASSARQGRAMDEQF
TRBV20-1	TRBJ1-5	SARDPGTGGQPQH
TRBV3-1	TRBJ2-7	ASSREGTRPYEQY
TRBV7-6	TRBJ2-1	ASSLRVHEQF
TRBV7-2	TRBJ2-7	ASTREAGVGYEQY
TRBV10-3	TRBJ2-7	AISGGQGDEQY
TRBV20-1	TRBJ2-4	SVVERESGYIQY
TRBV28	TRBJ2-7	ASSPPRQATYEQY
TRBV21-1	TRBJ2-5	ASSKAGRAGGPGETQY
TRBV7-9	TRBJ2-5	ASSPGDRQETQY
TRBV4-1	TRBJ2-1	ASSQDQGGAQDNEQF
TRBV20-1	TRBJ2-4	SARGSLGTPKNIQY
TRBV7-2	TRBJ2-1	ASSFPVGVVNEQF
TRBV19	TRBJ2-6	ASSTYLLRVSNSGANVLT
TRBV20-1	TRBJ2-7	SARRETLRGQY
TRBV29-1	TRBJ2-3	SVGGGGSPTDTQY
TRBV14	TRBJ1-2	ASSPKNRNYGYT
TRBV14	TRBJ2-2	ASSPRGFGELF
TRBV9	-	ASSRSVGLAGIGEQY
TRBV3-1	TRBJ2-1	ASSQGGRRDNEQF
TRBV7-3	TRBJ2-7	ASSLNGYEQY
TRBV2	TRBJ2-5	ASSRDRSIQETQY
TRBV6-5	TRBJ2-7	ASSYTYDRTYEQY
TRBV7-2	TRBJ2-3	ASSLGQGIDTQY
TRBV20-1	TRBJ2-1	SAAGTANNEQF
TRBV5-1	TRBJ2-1	ASSLLLEKGRNEQF
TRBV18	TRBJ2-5	ASSHQRAQETQY
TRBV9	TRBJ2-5	ASSVGQRESNEQY
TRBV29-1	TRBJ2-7	SVGQGFYEQY
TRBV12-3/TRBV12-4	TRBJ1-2	ASSPWTEPKGYT
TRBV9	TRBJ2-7	ASSVAMTYEQY
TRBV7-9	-	ASSQGWGEQY
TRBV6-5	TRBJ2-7	ASSSSRDRVYEQY
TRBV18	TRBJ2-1	ASSSEDWEQF
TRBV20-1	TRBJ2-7	SASRTSLYEQY
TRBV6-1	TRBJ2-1	ASSGNLDDEQF
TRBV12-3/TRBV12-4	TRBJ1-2	ASSLHSGGYT
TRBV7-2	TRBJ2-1	ASSLSGRYNEQF
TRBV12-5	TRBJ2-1	ASGLVITNNEQF
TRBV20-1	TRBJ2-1	SGVAAGGINEQF
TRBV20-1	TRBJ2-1	SARDPPSGYNEQF
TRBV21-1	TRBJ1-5	ASSARTVDSNQPQH
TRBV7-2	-	ASSKGTSVNEQF
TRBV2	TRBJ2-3	VSIRGLAGTDTQY
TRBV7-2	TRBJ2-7	ASSLFPAVNYEQY